The present T cell receptor beta chain was sequenced within a study of T cells in Graves' hyperthyroidism and ophthalmopathy. Using RNA transcripts as the source, TCR beta CDR3 regions were amplified. An initial round of RT-PCR targeting the TCR CDR3 relied on the HTBI primer set. MiXCR, applied by TCRdb to the multiplex PCR reads, yields one record per CDR3 protein. The table lists fewer than 400,000 distinct CDR3 sequences, 15% to 17% of them singletons, with roughly a quarter in the top ten. Trimming removed 3 bases from V and 4 bases from J, with 12 bases in between. From germline, CDR1 is PRHDT and CDR2 FYEKMQ (reference sequence). This CDR3 has 15 residues. This clonotype was detected ten times or more.

V is TRBV13 and J is TRBJ2-2, with D perhaps TRBD1 (5 bases). The sequence was collected from a woman aged 18-29 years with Graves' hyperthyroidism that later progressed to Graves' ophthalmopathy. What was sequenced was blood. CDR3 sequence reads: CASSFPGYGTGELFF. Here the CDR3 DNA reads TGTGCCAGCAGCTTTCCAGGGTATGGCACCGGGGAGCTGTTTTTT. Using reference TRBV13 and TRBJ2-2 for the parts outside the CDR3, the full variable domain is AAGVIQSPRHLIKEKRETATLKCYPIPRHDTVYWYQQGPGQDPQFLISFYEKMQSDKGSIPDRFSAQQFSDYHSELNMSSLELGDSALYFCASSFPGYGTGELFFGEGSRLTVL.